One T cell receptor beta chain is described in this entry. The sample originates from a study of blood T cell repertoires in COVID-19. Clinical history reported by participants formed the basis on which cohorts were assigned. Clones were read by immunoSEQ multiplex PCR, and TCRdb kept only the in-frame ones, dropping some. The sample has around 370,000 clones, 88% seen once. CDR3 length: 15 residues. Germline V gives CDR1 LNHNV, CDR2 YYDKDF (reference sequence). Trimming cost V 4 bases and J 7 bases; bases outside gene matches: 8. The sample was PBMCs or T cells enriched from blood (not recorded which). The sequence was collected from a woman between 18 and 29 years old who had recovered from COVID-19. This chain links TRBV15 with TRBJ1-5, with 9 bases aligning to TRBD1. The CDR3: CATSILLQGAQPQHF. The CDR3 DNA follows: TGTGCCACCAGCATACTTCTACAGGGGGCCCAGCCCCAGCATTTT.